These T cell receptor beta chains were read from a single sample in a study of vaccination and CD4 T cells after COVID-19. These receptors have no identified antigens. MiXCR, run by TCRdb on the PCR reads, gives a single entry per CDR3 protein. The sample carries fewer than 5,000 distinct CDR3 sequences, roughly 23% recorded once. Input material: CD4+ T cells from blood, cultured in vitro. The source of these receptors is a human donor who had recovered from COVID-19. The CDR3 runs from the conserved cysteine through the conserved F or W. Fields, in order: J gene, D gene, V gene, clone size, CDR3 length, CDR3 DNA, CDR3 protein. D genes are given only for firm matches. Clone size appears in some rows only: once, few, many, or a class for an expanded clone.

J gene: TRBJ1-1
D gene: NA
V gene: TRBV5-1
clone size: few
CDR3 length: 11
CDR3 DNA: TGCGCCAGCAAGGGGGAGACTGAAGCTTTCTTT
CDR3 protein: CASKGETEAFF

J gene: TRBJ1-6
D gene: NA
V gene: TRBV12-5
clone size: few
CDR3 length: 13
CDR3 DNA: TGTGCTAGTGGTTCGCTCGTTAATTCACCCCTCCACTTT
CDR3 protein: CASGSLVNSPLHF

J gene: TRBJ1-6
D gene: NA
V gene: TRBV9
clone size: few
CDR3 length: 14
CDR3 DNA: TGTGCCAGCAGCGTTGGCGAGGGGATATCACCCCTCCACTTT
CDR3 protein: CASSVGEGISPLHF

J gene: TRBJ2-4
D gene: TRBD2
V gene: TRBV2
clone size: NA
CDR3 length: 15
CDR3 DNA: TGTGCCAGCCTAAGTGCGGGGGGTGTCAAAAACATTCAGTACTTC
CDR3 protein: CASLSAGGVKNIQYF

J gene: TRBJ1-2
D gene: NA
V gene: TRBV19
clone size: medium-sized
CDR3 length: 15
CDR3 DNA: TGTGCCAGTAGTATAAGGCTGGAAGCTAACTATGGCTACACCTTC
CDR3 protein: CASSIRLEANYGYTF

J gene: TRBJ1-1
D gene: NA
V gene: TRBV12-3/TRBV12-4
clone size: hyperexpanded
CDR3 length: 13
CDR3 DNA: TGTGCCAGCAGCTTAGGGGGGCGATTTGAAGCTTTCTTT
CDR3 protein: CASSLGGRFEAFF

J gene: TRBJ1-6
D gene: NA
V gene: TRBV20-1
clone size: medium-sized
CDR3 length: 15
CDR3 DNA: TGCAGTGCTAGGACGGAGAAAGGGTATAATTCACCCCTCCACTTT
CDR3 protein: CSARTEKGYNSPLHF

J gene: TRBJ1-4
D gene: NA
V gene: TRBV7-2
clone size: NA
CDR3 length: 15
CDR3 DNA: TGTGCCAGCAGCCGACAACGGCAAGTTAATGAAAAACTGTTTTTT
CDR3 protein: CASSRQRQVNEKLFF

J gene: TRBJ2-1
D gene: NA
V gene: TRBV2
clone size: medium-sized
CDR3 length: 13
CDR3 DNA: TGTGCCAGCAAAAATCGGATCTACAATGAGCAGTTCTTC
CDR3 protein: CASKNRIYNEQFF

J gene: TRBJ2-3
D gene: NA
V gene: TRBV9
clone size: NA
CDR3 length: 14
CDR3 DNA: TGTGCCAGCAGCGATACAGGGCGCACAGATACGCAGTATTTT
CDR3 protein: CASSDTGRTDTQYF

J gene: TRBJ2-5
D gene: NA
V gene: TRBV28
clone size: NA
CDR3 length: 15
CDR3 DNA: TGTGCCAGCACCCGAGGGGAGACTCCCCCAGAGACCCAGTACTTC
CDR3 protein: CASTRGETPPETQYF

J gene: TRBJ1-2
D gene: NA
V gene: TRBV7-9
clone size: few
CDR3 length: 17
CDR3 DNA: TGTGCCAGCAGCCCCAACTTATCCCCGGGGAGCGCTGCTGGCTACACCTTC
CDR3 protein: CASSPNLSPGSAAGYTF

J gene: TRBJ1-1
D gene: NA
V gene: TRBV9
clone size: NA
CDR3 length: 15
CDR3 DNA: TGTGCCAGCAGCGTTTCTCAGCAGGGCCTTGCTGAAGCTTTCTTT
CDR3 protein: CASSVSQQGLAEAFF

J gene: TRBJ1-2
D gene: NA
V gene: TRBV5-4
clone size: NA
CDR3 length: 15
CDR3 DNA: TGTGCCAGCAGCTTGGCGATCCGAGCTAACTATGGCTACACCTTC
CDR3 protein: CASSLAIRANYGYTF

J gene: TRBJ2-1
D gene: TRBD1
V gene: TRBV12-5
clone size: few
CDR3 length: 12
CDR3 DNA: TGTGCTACCGGGACAGGCTACAATGAGCAGTTCTTC
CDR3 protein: CATGTGYNEQFF

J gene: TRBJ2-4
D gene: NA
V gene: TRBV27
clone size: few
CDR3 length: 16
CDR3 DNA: TGTGCCAGCAGTCTCGGACAGACCTTAGCCAAAAACATTCAGTACTTC
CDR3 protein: CASSLGQTLAKNIQYF

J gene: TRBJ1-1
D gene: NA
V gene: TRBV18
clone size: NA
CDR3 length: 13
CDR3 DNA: TGTGCCAGCTCATCCACGGGGAACACTGAAGCTTTCTTT
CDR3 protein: CASSSTGNTEAFF

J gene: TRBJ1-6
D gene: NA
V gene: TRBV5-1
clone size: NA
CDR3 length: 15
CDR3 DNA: TGCGCCAGCAGCTTGGAGGCCAGGGGAAATTCACCCCTCCACTTT
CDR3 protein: CASSLEARGNSPLHF

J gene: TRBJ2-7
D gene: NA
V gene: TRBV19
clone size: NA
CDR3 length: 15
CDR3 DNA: TGTGCCAGTAGTATCGGTCGCCGGCAGACCTACGAGCAGTACTTC
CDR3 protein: CASSIGRRQTYEQYF

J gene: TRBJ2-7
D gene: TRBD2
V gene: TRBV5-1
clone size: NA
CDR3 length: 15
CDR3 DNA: TGCGCCAGCAGCTTGGAGGCGGGGGGGCTATACGAGCAGTACTTC
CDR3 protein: CASSLEAGGLYEQYF

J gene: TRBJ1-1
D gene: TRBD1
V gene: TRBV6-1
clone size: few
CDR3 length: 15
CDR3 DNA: TGTGCCGGCCTACCCGGAGGGGGCTTGAACACTGAAGCTTTCTTT
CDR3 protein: CAGLPGGGLNTEAFF

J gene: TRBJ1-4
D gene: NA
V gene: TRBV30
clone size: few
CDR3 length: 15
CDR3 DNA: TGTGCCTGGGCGTGGGGAGGGGCTGCTAATGAAAAACTGTTTTTT
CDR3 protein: CAWAWGGAANEKLFF

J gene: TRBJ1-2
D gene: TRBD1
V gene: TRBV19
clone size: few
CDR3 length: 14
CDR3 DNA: TGTGCCAGCGCCCGGGACAGCACCCTCTATGGCTACACCTTC
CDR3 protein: CASARDSTLYGYTF

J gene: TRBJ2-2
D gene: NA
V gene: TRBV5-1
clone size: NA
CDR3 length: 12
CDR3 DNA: TGCGCCAGCAGCCCGGACACCGGGGAGCTGTTTTTT
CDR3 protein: CASSPDTGELFF

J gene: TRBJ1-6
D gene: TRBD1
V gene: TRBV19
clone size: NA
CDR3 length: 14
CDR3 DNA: TGTGCCAGTAGCTTTGGACAGGATAATTCACCCCTCCACTTT
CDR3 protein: CASSFGQDNSPLHF

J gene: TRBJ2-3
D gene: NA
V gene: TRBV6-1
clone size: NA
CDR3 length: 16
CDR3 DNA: TGTGCCAGCAGTGATGGCGCAGGGCCAAGCACAGATACGCAGTATTTT
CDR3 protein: CASSDGAGPSTDTQYF

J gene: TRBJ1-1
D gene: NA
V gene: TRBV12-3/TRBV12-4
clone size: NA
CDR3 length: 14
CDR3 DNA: TGTGCCAGCAGCCGGGGACCGACCTCCACTGAAGCTTTCTTT
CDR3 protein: CASSRGPTSTEAFF

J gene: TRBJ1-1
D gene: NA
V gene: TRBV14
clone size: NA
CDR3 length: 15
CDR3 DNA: TGTGCCAGCAGCCAAGTAGGGGGGGCCCACACTGAAGCTTTCTTT
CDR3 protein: CASSQVGGAHTEAFF

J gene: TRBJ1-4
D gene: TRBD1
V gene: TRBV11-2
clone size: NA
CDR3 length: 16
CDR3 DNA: TGTGCCAGCAGCTGGGGCGGGACAGGGCCTAATGAAAAACTGTTTTTT
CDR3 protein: CASSWGGTGPNEKLFF

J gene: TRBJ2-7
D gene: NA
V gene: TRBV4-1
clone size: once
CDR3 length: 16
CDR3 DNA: TGCGCCAGCAGCCAAGATAATTACAGGTCCCGGTACGAGCAGTACTTC
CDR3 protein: CASSQDNYRSRYEQYF

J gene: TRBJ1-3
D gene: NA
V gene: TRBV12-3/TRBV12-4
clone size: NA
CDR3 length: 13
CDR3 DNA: TGTGCCAGCAGCCGGGCAGCTGGAAACACCATATATTTT
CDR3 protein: CASSRAAGNTIYF

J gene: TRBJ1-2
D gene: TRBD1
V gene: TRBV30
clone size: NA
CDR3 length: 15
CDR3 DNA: TGTGCCTGGAGTGTACCAAGGGGGCTCAGTTATGGCTACACCTTC
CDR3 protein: CAWSVPRGLSYGYTF

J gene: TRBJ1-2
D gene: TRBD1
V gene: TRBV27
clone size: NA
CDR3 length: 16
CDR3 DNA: TGTGCCAGCAGCCCCTCTCAGGGGGCGCTTATCTATGGCTACACCTTC
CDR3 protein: CASSPSQGALIYGYTF

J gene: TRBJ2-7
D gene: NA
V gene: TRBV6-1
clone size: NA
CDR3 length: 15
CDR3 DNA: TGTGCCAGCAGCAGAAAGACTGTCGCCTACGATGGGCAGTACTTC
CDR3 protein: CASSRKTVAYDGQYF

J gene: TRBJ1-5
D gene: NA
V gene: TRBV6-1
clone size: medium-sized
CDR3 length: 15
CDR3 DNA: TGTGCCAGCACTCTACGGACAATGGGCAATCAGCCCCAGCATTTT
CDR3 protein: CASTLRTMGNQPQHF

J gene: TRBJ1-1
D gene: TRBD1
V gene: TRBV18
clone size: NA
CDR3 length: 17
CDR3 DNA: TGTGCCAGCTCACCCCGGACAGGCGCCAGATGGAGCACTGAAGCTTTCTTT
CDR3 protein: CASSPRTGARWSTEAFF

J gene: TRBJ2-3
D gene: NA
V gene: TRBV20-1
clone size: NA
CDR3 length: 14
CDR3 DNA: TGCAGTGCCCCCCAGTTATCTAGCACAGATACGCAGTATTTT
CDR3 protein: CSAPQLSSTDTQYF

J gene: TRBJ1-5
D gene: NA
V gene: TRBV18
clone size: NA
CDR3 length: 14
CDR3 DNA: TGTGCCAGCTCACCATCGGGTTCCAATCAGCCCCAGCATTTT
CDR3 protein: CASSPSGSNQPQHF

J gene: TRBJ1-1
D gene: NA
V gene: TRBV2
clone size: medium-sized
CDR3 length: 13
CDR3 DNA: TGTGCCAGCAGTGTGGTTACTGACACTGAAGCTTTCTTT
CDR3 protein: CASSVVTDTEAFF

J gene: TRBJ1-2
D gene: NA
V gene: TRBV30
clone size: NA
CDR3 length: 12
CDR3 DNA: TGTGCCTGGAGTCGCCAACTGGGTGGCTACACCTTC
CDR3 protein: CAWSRQLGGYTF

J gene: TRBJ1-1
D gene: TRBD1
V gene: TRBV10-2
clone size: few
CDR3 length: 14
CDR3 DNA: TGCGCCAGCAGGACGACAGGGGGAGGCACTGAAGCTTTCTTT
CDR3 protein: CASRTTGGGTEAFF

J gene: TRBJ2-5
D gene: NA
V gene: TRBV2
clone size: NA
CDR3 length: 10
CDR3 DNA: TGTGCCAGCAGTGAAGAGACCCAGTACTTC
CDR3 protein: CASSEETQYF

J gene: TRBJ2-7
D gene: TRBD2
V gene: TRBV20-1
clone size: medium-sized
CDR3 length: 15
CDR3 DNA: TGCAGTGCTAGTTCGGCTAGCGGGGGTTCCTACGAGCAGTACTTC
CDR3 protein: CSASSASGGSYEQYF

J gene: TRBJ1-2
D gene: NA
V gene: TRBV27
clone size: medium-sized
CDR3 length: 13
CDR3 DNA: TGTGCCAGCAGTCTATACAGGGACTATGGCTACACCTTC
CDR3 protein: CASSLYRDYGYTF

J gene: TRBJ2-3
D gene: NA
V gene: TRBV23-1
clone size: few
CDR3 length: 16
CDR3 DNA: TGCGCCAGCAGTCGGACCCCCGGGGGCCGCACAGATACGCAGTATTTT
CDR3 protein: CASSRTPGGRTDTQYF

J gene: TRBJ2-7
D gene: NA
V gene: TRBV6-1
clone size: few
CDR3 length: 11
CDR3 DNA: TGTGCCAGCCACAAGGGGAACGAGCAGTACTTC
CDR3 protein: CASHKGNEQYF

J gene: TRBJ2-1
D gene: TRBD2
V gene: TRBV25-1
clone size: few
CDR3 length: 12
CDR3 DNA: TGTGCCAGCACCGCCCGGGGAGGGGAGCAGTTCTTC
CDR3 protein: CASTARGGEQFF

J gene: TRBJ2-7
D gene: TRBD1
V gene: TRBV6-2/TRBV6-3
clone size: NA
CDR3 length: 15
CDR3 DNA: TGTGCCAGCAGTTCGGCGGACAGGGTGGGTCCCGAGCAGTACTTC
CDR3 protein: CASSSADRVGPEQYF

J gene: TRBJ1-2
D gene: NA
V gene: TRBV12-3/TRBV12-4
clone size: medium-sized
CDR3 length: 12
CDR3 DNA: TGTGCCAGCAGTTTCGGAAACTATGGCTACACCTTC
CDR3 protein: CASSFGNYGYTF

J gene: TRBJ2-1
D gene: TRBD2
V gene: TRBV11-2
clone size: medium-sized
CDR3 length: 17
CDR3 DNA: TGTGCCAGCAGCCCTTATGCCAGCGGGGGTTTAGGTGATGAGCAGTTCTTC
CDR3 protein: CASSPYASGGLGDEQFF

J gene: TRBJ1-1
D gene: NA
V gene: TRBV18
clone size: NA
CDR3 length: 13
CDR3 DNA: TGTGCCAGCTCACCACTGAAGCGCGCTGAAGCTTTCTTT
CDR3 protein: CASSPLKRAEAFF

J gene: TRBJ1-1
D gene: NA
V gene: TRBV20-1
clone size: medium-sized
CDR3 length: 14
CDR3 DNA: TGCAGTGCTAGCTCGGGAGGGCTGAACACTGAAGCTTTCTTT
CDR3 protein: CSASSGGLNTEAFF

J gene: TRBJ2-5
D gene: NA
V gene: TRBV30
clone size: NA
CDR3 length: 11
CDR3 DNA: TGTGCCTGGACAGATCAAGAGACCCAGTACTTC
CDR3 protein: CAWTDQETQYF

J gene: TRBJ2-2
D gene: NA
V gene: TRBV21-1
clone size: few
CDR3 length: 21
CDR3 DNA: TGTGCCAGCAGCAAAGTTACGGGGACTAGCGGGGCCACTTCGAACACCGGGGAGCTGTTTTTT
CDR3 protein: CASSKVTGTSGATSNTGELFF

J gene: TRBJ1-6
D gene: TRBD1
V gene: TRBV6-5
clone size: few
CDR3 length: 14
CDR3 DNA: TGTGCCAGCAGTTACGGGACAGGGGATTCACCCCTCCACTTT
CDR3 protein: CASSYGTGDSPLHF

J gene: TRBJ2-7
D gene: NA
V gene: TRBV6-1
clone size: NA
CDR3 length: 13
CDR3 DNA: TGTGCCAGCCGGCCAACAGGGAGCTACGAGCAGTACTTC
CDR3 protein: CASRPTGSYEQYF

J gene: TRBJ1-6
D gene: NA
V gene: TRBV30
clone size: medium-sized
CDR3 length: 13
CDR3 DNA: TGTGCCTGGAGTGCGGCGGGGAAGAGTGACCTCCACTTT
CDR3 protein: CAWSAAGKSDLHF

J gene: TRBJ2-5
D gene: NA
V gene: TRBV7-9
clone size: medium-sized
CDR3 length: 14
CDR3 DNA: TGTGCCAGCAGACCGACACGGCCGCAAGAGACCCAGTACTTC
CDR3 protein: CASRPTRPQETQYF